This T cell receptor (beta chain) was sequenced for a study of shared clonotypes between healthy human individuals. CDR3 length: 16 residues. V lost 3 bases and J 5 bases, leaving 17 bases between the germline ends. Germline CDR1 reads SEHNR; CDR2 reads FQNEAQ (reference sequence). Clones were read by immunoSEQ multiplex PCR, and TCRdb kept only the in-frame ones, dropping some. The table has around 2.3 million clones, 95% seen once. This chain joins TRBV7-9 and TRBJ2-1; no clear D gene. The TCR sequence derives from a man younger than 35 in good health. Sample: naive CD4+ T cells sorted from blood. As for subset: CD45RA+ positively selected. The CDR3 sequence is CASSFSGPTRNNEQFF. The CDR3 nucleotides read TGTGCCAGCAGCTTCTCCGGGCCCACTCGAAACAATGAGCAGTTCTTC.